The entry below describes one T cell receptor beta chain. The data belong to a study of cytomegalovirus exposure and HLA in healthy donors. V dropped 6 bases and J dropped 15; count of bases not matched to a gene: 13. The V gene's germline CDR1 is SNHLY and CDR2 FYNNEI. The CDR3 extends over 15 amino acids. The repertoire was sequenced with immunoSEQ multiplex PCR; TCRdb's copy has only in-frame clones and lacks some. The sample lists about 160,000 clones; about nine tenths were seen once. The receptor's source is a woman younger than 35 in good health and CMV-seropositive. The rearrangement joins TRBV2 to TRBJ2-1, with TRBD2 matching 14 bases. Sequenced input: PBMCs. CDR3 nucleotides: TGTGCCAGCAGCGCCTCTTTGGGGACTAGCGGGAGTAGGTTCTTC. This sequence encodes CASSASLGTSGSRFF. The entire variable domain, with the rest obtained from reference TRBV2 and TRBJ2-1, is as follows: EPEVTQTPSHQVTQMGQEVILRCVPISNHLYFYWYRQILGQKVEFLVSFYNNEISEKSEIFDDQFSVERPDGSNFTLKIRSTKLEDSAMYFCASSASLGTSGSRFFGPGTRLTVL.